The clone carrying this T cell receptor beta chain was detected only a few times. Its cognate antigen is unknown. Between the trimmed V and J ends, which lost 4 bases and 0 bases, there was a span of 12 bases. CDR3 size: 16 residues. Germline-derived CDR1 and CDR2 are MNHEY and SVGEGT. Whole-study findings and limits: The TCR gene usage of tumor memory CD4+ T cells clustered together with blood and lymph node memory CD4+ cells and with lymph node naive CD4+ cells.

From the 5' RACE reads, TCRdb called clonotypes with MiXCR, one entry per CDR3 protein. This sample has roughly 64,000 distinct CDR3 sequences, with 22% found just once. V gene TRBV6-2 or TRBV6-3 combines with J gene TRBJ2-2, with a tentative D call TRBD2 (5 bases). The TCR originated in a female donor with breast cancer. Sequencing was carried out using memory CD4+ T cells sorted from a lymph node. This sample's subset: memory CD4+ T cells, CD4+CD45RO+CD25-. The CDR3 loop is CASSSRRPPNTGELFF. The CDR3 DNA sequence: TGTGCCAGCAGTTCCCGGAGGCCACCGAACACCGGGGAGCTGTTTTTT.